The source of this TCR beta chain is a study of cytomegalovirus exposure and HLA in healthy donors. Study observations and caveats: Reportedly, a later analysis found an Asian-associated ancestry cluster had fewer N-insertions than the approximately 670-donor mean.

The CDR3 has 14 residues. CDR1 is SGHNT and CDR2 is YYREEE in the germline V gene (reference sequence). The junction had 11 bases not matched to a gene; V was cut back by 9 bases and J by 5 bases. Details on this clone: Antigen unknown.

The PCR had 60 Vbeta and 13 Jbeta primers. Methods used by the authors: Approximately 11 million shared chains were among tens of millions of unique TCR beta chains counted in a later analysis. Profiling relied on immunoSEQ multiplex PCR, and the TCRdb table lists in-frame clones only, not all of them. V, J and clone size reflect that table, while D and trimming were determined from the DNA. The table has approximately 300,000 clones, 75% to 85% seen once. This TCR was sampled from a girl aged 2 to 9 in good health and CMV-seronegative. This chain links TRBV5-4 with TRBJ1-5; 7 positions match TRBD1. The sequencing input was PBMCs. CDR3 bases: TGTGCCATCCTACCCGACAGGGACCATCAGCCCCAGCATTTT. Translated, it gives CAILPDRDHQPQHF.